This T cell receptor (beta chain) was profiled in a study of identical twins. This clonotype was detected ten times or more. Its target is unknown. Healthy Caucasians provided all donations. The study's findings and limits: With monozygotic twins, out-of-frame TCR alpha sharing exceeded what models estimated. Insertion counts were lower in abundant cord blood beta clonotypes, a trend that memory repertoires did not show.

Addition of a universal primer site occurred through template switching, and cDNA carried unique molecular identifiers. MiXCR, run by TCRdb on the 5' RACE reads, gives a single entry per CDR3 protein. The sample has around 1.7 million distinct CDR3 sequences, around 33% seen once; the top ten hold around 0.25%. Per germline, CDR1 SQVTM and CDR2 ANQGSEA. Unmatched junction bases numbered 11, after V lost 7 bases and J lost 2 bases. This CDR3 has 15 residues. The J gene is TRBJ2-3, the V gene TRBV29-1; 8 bases align to TRBD1. Source material: cord blood. This clonotype was obtained from a newborn girl in good health. This CDR3 is CSAKDRAGFTDTQYF. The CDR3 coding sequence is TGCAGCGCCAAGGACAGGGCGGGATTCACAGATACGCAGTATTTT.